The following is a T cell receptor (beta chain) sequence with its context. This CDR3 comprises 17 residues. Trimming removed 2 bases from V and 0 bases from J, with 14 bases in between. Germline V CDR1 and CDR2: LNHDA, SQIVND (reference sequence). These data originate in a study of T cell changes during pregnancy in multiple sclerosis. Some clones are missing from TCRdb's copy, which holds only in-frame ones; the method was immunoSEQ multiplex PCR. The table lists about 64,000 clones, roughly 92% of them singletons. Specimen: peripheral blood, collected in the second trimester of pregnancy. V is TRBV19 and J is TRBJ2-1; D perhaps matches TRBD2 (6 bases). This receptor was identified in a female donor with multiple sclerosis, enrolled in a pregnancy study. The DNA for the CDR3 is TGTGCCAGTAGTATATGGGGCCGGGAGCGCTCCTACAATGAGCAGTTCTTC. This gives the protein CASSIWGRERSYNEQFF.